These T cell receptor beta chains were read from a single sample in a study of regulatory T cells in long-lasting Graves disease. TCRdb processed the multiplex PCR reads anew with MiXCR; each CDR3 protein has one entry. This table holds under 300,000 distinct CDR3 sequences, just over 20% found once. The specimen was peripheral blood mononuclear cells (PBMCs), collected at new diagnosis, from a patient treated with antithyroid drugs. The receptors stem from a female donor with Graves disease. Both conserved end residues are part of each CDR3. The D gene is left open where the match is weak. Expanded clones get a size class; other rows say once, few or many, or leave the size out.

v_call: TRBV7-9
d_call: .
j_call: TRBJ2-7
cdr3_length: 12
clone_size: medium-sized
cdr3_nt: TGTGCCAGCAGCAGGCGGGGTGACGAGCAGTACTTC
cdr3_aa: CASSRRGDEQYF

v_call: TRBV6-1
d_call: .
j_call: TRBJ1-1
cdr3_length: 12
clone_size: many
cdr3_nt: TGTGCCAGCAGTGAGATGGGGACTGAAGCTTTCTTT
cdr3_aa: CASSEMGTEAFF

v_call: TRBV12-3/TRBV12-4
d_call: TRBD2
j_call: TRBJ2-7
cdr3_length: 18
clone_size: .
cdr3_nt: TGTGCCAGCTCACCGACCGGGACTAGCGGGGGGTTAACCTACGAGCAGTACTTC
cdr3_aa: CASSPTGTSGGLTYEQYF

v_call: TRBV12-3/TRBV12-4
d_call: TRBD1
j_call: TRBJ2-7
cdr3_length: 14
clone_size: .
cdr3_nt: TGTGCCAGCAGGAGGGGACAGGAGACCTACGAGCAGTACTTC
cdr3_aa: CASRRGQETYEQYF

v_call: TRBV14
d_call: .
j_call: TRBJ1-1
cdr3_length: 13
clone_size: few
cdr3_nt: TGTACCAGCAGGGCAGGGGTGAACACTGAAGCTTTCTTT
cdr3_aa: CTSRAGVNTEAFF

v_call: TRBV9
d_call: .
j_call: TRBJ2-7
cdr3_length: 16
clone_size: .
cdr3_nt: TGTGCCAGCAGCCCAGACCCGCTGAGGAGCTCCTACGAGCAGTACTTC
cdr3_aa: CASSPDPLRSSYEQYF

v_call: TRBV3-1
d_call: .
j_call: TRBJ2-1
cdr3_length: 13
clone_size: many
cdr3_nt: TGTGCCAGCAGCCATCACAGGGTGAATGAGCAGTTCTTC
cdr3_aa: CASSHHRVNEQFF

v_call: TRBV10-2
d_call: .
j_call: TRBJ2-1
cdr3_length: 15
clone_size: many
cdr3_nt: TGCGCCAGCAGTGAGTCGGCAGGGGTTTACAATGAGCAGTTCTTC
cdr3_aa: CASSESAGVYNEQFF

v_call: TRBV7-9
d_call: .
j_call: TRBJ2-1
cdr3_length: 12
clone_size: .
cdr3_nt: TGTGCCAGCGCTTTACTAGGGGATGAGCAGTTCTTC
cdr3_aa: CASALLGDEQFF

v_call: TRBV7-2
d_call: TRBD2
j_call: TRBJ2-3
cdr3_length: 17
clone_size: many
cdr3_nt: TGTGCCAGCAGCTTAACAGGACTAGCGGGAGTAGGAAATACGCAGTATTTT
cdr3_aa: CASSLTGLAGVGNTQYF